The present T cell receptor (beta chain) was sequenced within a study of T cell responses to AZD1222 COVID-19 vaccine. Generated by immunoSEQ multiplex PCR, the TCRdb table keeps only in-frame clones and is missing some. Seen here are 60,000 to 90,000 clones, around 90% observed once, and the top ten hold around 19%. Findings and caveats of the study: An increase in Spike-specific TCR breadth and depth was observed after two AZD1222 doses.

This clone has a handful of counts. Its matching antigen is unknown. V lost 7 bases, J lost 5 bases, and 12 bases lay in between. Germline lookup yields CDR1 LNHDA and CDR2 SQIVND (reference sequence). CDR3 length: 13 amino acids. The sequences come from peripheral blood, collected 28 days after the second AZD1222 dose. This clonotype was obtained from an adult who received the AZD1222 COVID-19 vaccine. The chain combines TRBV19 with TRBJ1-5, with D tentatively TRBD1 (5 bases). The CDR3 nucleotides read TGTGCCAGTACCGCAGGGCAGTATCAGCCCCAGCATTTT. Its protein product is CASTAGQYQPQHF.